This T cell receptor beta chain is drawn from a study of OX40 agonist ivuxolimab in advanced cancers. Study-wide findings and caveats: CD4+ and CD8+ T cells in blood underwent clonal expansion by week 6 at 0.1 to 3.0 mg/kg. Relative to CD4+, CD8+ T cells held more expanded clones on average.

Looked up from germline, CDR1 is LNHDA and CDR2 is SQIVND (reference sequence). V was clipped by 5 bases and J by 8 bases, with 15 bases between them. The CDR3 spans 14 residues. Produced via immunoSEQ multiplex PCR; TCRdb's table is partial and in-frame only. The sample lists approximately 73,000 clones; roughly 88% were seen once. In this sample, this clone turned up a few times. Its antigen is not identified. Material: CD4+ or CD8+ T cells sorted from blood, obtained in a trial of the OX40 agonist ivuxolimab. The V call is TRBV19, the J call TRBJ2-2; D unclear. The source of this sequence is an adult with an advanced solid tumor such as melanoma, head and neck, liver or kidney cancer. The CDR3, as DNA: TGTGCCAGTAGTCCCCCGAGTAGTAGTGGGGAGCTGTTTTTT. This codes for CASSPPSSSGELFF.